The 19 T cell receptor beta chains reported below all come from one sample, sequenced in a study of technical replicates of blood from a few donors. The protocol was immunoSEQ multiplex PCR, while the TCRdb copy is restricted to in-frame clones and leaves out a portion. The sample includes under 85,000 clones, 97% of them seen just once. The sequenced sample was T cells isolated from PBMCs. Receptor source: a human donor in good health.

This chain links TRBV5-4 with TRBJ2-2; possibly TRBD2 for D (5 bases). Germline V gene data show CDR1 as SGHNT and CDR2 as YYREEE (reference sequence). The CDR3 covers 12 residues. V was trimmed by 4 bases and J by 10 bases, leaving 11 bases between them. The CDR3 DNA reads TGTGCCAGCAGCCAAAGACGGGAGGAGCTGTTTTTT. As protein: CASSQRREELFF.

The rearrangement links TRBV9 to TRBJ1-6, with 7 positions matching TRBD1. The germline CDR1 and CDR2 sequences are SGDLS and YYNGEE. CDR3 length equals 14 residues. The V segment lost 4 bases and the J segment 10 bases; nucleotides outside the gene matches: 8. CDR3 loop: CASSSSGGRSPLHF. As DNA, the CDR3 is TGTGCCAGCAGCTCCTCAGGGGGTCGATCACCCCTCCACTTT.

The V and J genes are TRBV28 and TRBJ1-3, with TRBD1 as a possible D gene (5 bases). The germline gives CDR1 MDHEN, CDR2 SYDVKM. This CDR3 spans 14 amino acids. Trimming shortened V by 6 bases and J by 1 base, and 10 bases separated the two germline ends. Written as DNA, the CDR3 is TGTGCCAGCAGCGTCGGGGGTTCTGGAAACACCATATATTTT. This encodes CASSVGGSGNTIYF.

The CDR3 sequence: CAIRTPRGGNEQFF. The DNA for the CDR3 is TGTGCCATCAGAACCCCCCGCGGTGGCAATGAGCAGTTCTTC. The chain carries TRBV10-3 and TRBJ2-1; D remains unclear. This CDR3 contains 14 residues. Germline V lookup: CDR1 ENHRY, CDR2 SYGVKD. V lost 6 bases, J lost 6 bases, and 15 bases lay in between.

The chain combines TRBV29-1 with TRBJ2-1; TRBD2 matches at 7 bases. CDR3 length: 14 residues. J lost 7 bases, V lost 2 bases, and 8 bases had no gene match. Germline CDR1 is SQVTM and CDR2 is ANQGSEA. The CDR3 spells CSVERGRALNEQFF. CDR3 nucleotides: TGCAGCGTTGAAAGAGGGAGGGCCTTGAATGAGCAGTTCTTC.

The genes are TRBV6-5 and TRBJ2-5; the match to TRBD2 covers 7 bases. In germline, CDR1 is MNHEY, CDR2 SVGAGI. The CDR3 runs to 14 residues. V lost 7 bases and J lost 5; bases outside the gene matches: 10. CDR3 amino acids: CASTSSGLGETQYF. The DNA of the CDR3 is TGTGCCAGCACGTCTAGCGGCCTTGGCGAGACCCAGTACTTC.

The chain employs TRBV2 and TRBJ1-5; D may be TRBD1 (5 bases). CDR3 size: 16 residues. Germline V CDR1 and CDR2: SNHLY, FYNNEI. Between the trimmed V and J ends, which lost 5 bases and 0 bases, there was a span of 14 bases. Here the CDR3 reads CASSSDSGYSNQPQHF. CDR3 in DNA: TGTGCCAGCAGTTCTGACAGTGGTTATAGCAATCAGCCCCAGCATTTT.

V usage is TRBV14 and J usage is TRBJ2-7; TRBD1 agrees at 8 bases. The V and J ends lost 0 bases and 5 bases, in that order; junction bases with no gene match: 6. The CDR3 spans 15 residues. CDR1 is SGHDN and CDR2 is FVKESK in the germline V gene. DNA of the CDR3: TGTGCCAGCAGCCAAGACAGGGGGCGAAGGGACGAGCAGTACTTC. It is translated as CASSQDRGRRDEQYF.

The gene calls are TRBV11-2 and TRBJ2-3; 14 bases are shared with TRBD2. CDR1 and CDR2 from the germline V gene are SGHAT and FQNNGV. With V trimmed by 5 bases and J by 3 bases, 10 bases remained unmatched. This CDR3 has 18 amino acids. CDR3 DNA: TGTGCCAGCAGCGGAGACGGGACTAGCGGGAGTTTAACAGATACGCAGTATTTT. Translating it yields CASSGDGTSGSLTDTQYF.

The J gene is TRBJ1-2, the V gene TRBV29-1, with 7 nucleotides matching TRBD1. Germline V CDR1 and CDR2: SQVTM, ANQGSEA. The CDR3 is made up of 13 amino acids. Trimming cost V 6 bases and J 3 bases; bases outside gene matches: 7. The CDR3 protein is CSVRGRGDYGYTF. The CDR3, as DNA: TGCAGCGTGAGGGGCAGGGGGGACTATGGCTACACCTTC.

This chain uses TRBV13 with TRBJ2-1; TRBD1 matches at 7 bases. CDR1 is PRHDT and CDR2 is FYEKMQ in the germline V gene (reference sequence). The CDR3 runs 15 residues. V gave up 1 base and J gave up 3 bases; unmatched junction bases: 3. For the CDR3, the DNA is TGTGCCAGCAGCTTAGAGGGACAGCTCTACAATGAGCAGTTCTTC. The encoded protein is CASSLEGQLYNEQFF.

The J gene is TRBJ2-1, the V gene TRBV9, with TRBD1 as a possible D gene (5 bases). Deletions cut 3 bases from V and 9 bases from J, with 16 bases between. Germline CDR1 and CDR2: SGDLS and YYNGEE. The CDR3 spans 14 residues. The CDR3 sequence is CASSAKAWGGEQFF. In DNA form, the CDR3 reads TGTGCCAGCAGCGCGAAAGCATGGGGCGGTGAGCAGTTCTTC.

CDR3 DNA: TGTGCGCGGGGCGGTGGGGGAGCTGGAAACACCATATATTTT. It codes for CARGGGGAGNTIYF. The chain has TRBV30 and TRBJ1-3, with D possibly matching TRBD1 (5 bases). This CDR3 is built from 14 residues. Germline V gives CDR1 GTSNPN, CDR2 SVGIG (reference sequence).

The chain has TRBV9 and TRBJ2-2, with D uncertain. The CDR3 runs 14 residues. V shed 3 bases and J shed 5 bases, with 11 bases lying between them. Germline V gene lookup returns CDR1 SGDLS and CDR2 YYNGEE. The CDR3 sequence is CASSEEVGTGELFF. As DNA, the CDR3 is TGTGCCAGCAGCGAAGAGGTTGGGACCGGGGAGCTGTTTTTT.

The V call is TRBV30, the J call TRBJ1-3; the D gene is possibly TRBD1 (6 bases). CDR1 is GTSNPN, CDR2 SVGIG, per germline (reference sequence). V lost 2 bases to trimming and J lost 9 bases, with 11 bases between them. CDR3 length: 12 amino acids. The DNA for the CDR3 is TGTGCCTGGAGTAATCAGGGGCCCACCATATATTTT. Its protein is CAWSNQGPTIYF.

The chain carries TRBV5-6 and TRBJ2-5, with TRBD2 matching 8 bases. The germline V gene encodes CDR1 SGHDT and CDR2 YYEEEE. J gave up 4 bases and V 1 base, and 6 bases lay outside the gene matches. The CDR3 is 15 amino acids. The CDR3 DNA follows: TGTGCCAGCAGCTTGATGGCGGGGGGCGGAGAGACCCAGTACTTC. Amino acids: CASSLMAGGGETQYF.

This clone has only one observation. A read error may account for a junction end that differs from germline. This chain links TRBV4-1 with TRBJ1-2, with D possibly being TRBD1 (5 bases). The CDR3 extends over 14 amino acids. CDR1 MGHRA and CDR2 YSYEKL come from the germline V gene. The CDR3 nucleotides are TGCGCCAGCAGCCAAGATCCCGGACATCCCTTGTCTGCCTTC. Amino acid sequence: CASSQDPGHPLSAF.

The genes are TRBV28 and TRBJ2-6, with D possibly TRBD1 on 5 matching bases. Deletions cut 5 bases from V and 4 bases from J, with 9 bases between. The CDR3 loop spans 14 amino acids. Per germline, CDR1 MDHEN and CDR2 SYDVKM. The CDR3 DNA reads TGTGCCAGCAGTCAGGGTTCGGGGGCCAACGTCCTGACTTTC. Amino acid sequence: CASSQGSGANVLTF. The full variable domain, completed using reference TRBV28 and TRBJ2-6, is DVKVTQSSRYLVKRTGEKVFLECVQDMDHENMFWYRQDPGLGLRLIYFSYDVKMKEKGDIPEGYSVSREKKERFSLILESASTNQTSMYLCASSQGSGANVLTFGAGSRLTVL.

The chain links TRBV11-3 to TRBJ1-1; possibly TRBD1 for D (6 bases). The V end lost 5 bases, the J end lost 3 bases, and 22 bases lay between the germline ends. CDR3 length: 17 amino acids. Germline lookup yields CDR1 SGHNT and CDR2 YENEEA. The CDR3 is CASSASTGWVSDTEAFF. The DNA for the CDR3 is TGTGCCAGCAGCGCCTCAACAGGGTGGGTTTCTGACACTGAAGCTTTCTTT.